The present T cell receptor beta chain was sequenced within a study of immune reconstitution after stem cell transplant in scleroderma. MiXCR, applied by TCRdb to the RT-PCR reads, yields one record per CDR3 protein. The sample lists 5,000 or so distinct CDR3 sequences; about 9.2% were seen once. The table lists this clonotype with a few counts. Trimming shortened V by 2 bases and J by 8 bases, and 9 bases separated the two germline ends. This CDR3 comprises 12 residues. The germline CDR1 and CDR2 sequences are KGHSH and LQKENI. This chain uses TRBV18 with TRBJ1-2; D not certain. The receptor was derived from a male donor with systemic sclerosis. This specimen was collected before or after autologous hematopoietic stem cell transplantation (not recorded which). CDR3 protein: CASSPETFGYTF. For the CDR3, the DNA is TGTGCCAGCTCACCAGAGACGTTCGGCTACACCTTC.